This TCR beta chain was profiled in a study of T cell changes during pregnancy in multiple sclerosis. Data came from immunoSEQ multiplex PCR; TCRdb stores just in-frame clones and leaves some out. Of fewer than 65,000 clones detected, around 90% appear once; the ten largest clones hold 0.35% to 0.4%. Germline lookup yields CDR1 SGHRS and CDR2 YFSETQ. Losses at the gene ends were 4 bases for V and 0 bases for J; bases not matched to a gene: 10. The CDR3 extends over 17 amino acids. The receptor's source is a female donor with multiple sclerosis, enrolled in a pregnancy study. The specimen comprised CD4+ T cells from peripheral blood mononuclear cells, sampled after pregnancy. The chain recombines TRBV5-1 with TRBJ2-1; 7 nucleotides align to TRBD2. DNA for the CDR3: TGCGCCAGCAGCACTGACCTGACTAGCTCCTCCTACAATGAGCAGTTCTTC. It yields the protein CASSTDLTSSSYNEQFF.